Each of the 15 T cell receptor beta chains below was sequenced from the same sample in a study of beta chain features in type 1 diabetes. Every bit of the isolated RNA underwent reverse transcription, so sequencing read expressed TCRB transcripts. Produced via immunoSEQ multiplex PCR; TCRdb's table is partial and in-frame only. The sample gives about 280,000 clones, approximately 15% of which show up once; roughly 0.015% is in the top ten. Overall study findings and caveats: Shortening that was moderate but significant affected the TCRB CDR3s of Type 1 diabetes patients in all four CD4+ subsets.

No antigens are known for them. The specimen was naive CD4+ T cells from blood. The source of these receptors is a man between 18 and 35 years old with type 1 diabetes.

This clone was picked up a small number of times. The J gene is TRBJ2-3, the V gene TRBV5-1, with D maybe TRBD1 (7 bases). The ends were cut back, 4 bases at V and 8 bases at J, with 20 bases in the middle. Per the germline V gene, CDR1 is SGHRS and CDR2 is YFSETQ. The CDR3 totals 15 residues. CDR3: CASSIAGGTHRTQYF. The CDR3, as DNA: TGCGCCAGCAGCATCGCAGGGGGGACCCACCGTACGCAGTATTTT.

This clone appeared a few times. V usage is TRBV11-2 and J usage is TRBJ2-7; D ambiguous. Trimming left V 4 bases short and J 2 bases short, with 6 bases between. CDR3 size: 12 residues. Germline V gene lookup returns CDR1 SGHAT and CDR2 FQNNGV. Here the CDR3 reads CASSSQTYEQYF. For the CDR3, the DNA is TGTGCCAGCAGCTCCCAGACCTACGAGCAGTACTTC. The entire variable domain, with the rest obtained from reference TRBV11-2 and TRBJ2-7, is as follows: EAGVAQSPRYKIIEKRQSVAFWCNPISGHATLYWYQQILGQGPKLLIQFQNNGVVDDSQLPKDRFSAERLKGVDSTLKIQPAKLEDSAVYLCASSSQTYEQYFGPGTRLTVT.

Only a few counts were recorded for this clone. The chain is built from TRBV28 and TRBJ2-5, with 9 bases that match TRBD1. Germline CDR1 and CDR2: MDHEN and SYDVKM. The CDR3 totals 15 residues. J was trimmed by 6 bases and V by 7 bases; bases with no gene match: 12. The CDR3 DNA sequence: TGTGCCAGCACTAAGTTGGGGGGGACAGGGAAGACCCAGTACTTC. This translates into CASTKLGGTGKTQYF. Looking up the rest from reference TRBV28 and TRBJ2-5 gives the full variable domain: DVKVTQSSRYLVKRTGEKVFLECVQDMDHENMFWYRQDPGLGLRLIYFSYDVKMKEKGDIPEGYSVSREKKERFSLILESASTNQTSMYLCASTKLGGTGKTQYFGPGTRLLVL.

This clone was seen a few times. The rearrangement links TRBV7-2 to TRBJ2-3; 8 bases are a match to TRBD2. The CDR3 spans 13 residues. The V gene's germline CDR1 is SGHTA and CDR2 FQGNSA. V gave up 5 bases and J gave up 5 bases; unmatched junction bases: 3. The CDR3 here is CASSKRGGDTQYF. The DNA for the CDR3 is TGTGCCAGCAGCAAACGGGGGGGAGATACGCAGTATTTT. The full variable domain, rest sourced from reference TRBV7-2 and TRBJ2-3, is GAGVSQSPSNKVTEKGKDVELRCDPISGHTALYWYRQSLGQGLEFLIYFQGNSAPDKSGLPSDRFSAERTGGSVSTLTIQRTQQEDSAVYLCASSKRGGDTQYFGPGTRLTVL.

J is TRBJ1-2 and V is TRBV7-9; a weak D match, TRBD1 (5 bases). The germline V gene has CDR1 SEHNR and CDR2 FQNEAQ (reference sequence). This CDR3 contains 15 residues. Trimming took 5 bases from V and 4 from J, leaving 17 bases between them. CDR3 DNA: TGTGCCAGCAGCGGGCTCGTAGGCGGGGGCTATGGCTACACCTTC. Its protein is CASSGLVGGGYGYTF.

V gene TRBV10-3 combines with J gene TRBJ2-3; D is ambiguous. Germline CDR1 and CDR2: ENHRY and SYGVKD. V lost 7 bases, J lost 0 bases, and 14 bases lay in between. The CDR3 spans 15 residues. The CDR3 region has the DNA TGTGCCATCACCCCCTCACAGAAAAGCACAGATACGCAGTATTTT. It yields the protein CAITPSQKSTDTQYF.

This clone was seen a handful of times. The rearrangement joins TRBV5-1 to TRBJ2-7; no definite D call. The CDR3 covers 14 residues. V lost 2 bases and J lost 5, with 14 bases in between. Germline V gives CDR1 SGHRS, CDR2 YFSETQ. The CDR3 region has the DNA TGCGCCAGCAGCTTTTCTCAAAAGAGGAACGAGCAGTACTTC. Its protein is CASSFSQKRNEQYF.

This sequence joins TRBV10-3 and TRBJ1-2, with 7 bases that match TRBD1. The CDR3 sequence is 13 residues long. Germline V gene sequence: CDR1 ENHRY, CDR2 SYGVKD. The V segment lost 4 bases and the J segment 6 bases; nucleotides outside the gene matches: 5. CDR3 nucleotide sequence: TGTGCCATCAGTGCGGGACAGCTGGATGGCTACACCTTC. It is translated as CAISAGQLDGYTF.

V usage is TRBV29-1 and J usage is TRBJ2-1, with a weak D call TRBD2 (6 bases). V was shortened by 1 base and J by 2 bases, with 12 bases between the two germline ends. The germline CDR1 and CDR2 sequences are SQVTM and ANQGSEA. The CDR3 totals 15 residues. CDR3 nucleotides: TGCAGCGTTGAAGCAGGGAGGATCGCCTACAATGAGCAGTTCTTC. Residues: CSVEAGRIAYNEQFF.

This clone was counted only a few times. In DNA form, the CDR3 reads TGCGCCAGCAGCCAGGAGGGGACCCAGTACTTC. Protein product: CASSQEGTQYF. The genes are TRBV5-1 and TRBJ2-5; a possible D gene is TRBD2 (6 bases). CDR1 and CDR2 from the germline V gene are SGHRS and YFSETQ. This CDR3 has 11 amino acids. The ends were cut back, 4 bases at V and 7 bases at J, with 8 bases in the middle.

This clone has just a few counts. The chain couples TRBV7-2 to TRBJ2-5, with D hard to call. Per germline, CDR1 SGHTA and CDR2 FQGNSA. Trimming took off 4 bases at V and 7 bases at J, with 7 bases between the two ends. The CDR3 runs 11 residues. CDR3 region: CASSSSRTQYF. Written as DNA, the CDR3 is TGTGCCAGCAGCTCCAGTCGGACCCAGTACTTC.

The chain joins TRBV5-1 to TRBJ2-7; D is perhaps TRBD2 (6 bases). CDR1 SGHRS and CDR2 YFSETQ come from the germline V gene. V lost 0 bases and J 4 bases, leaving 14 bases between the germline ends. The CDR3 totals 15 residues. The CDR3 reads CASSLDPGAEYEQYF. In nucleotides, the CDR3 is TGCGCCAGCAGCTTGGACCCGGGAGCCGAATACGAGCAGTACTTC.

This clone was seen more than once but under ten times. The V call is TRBV4-1, the J call TRBJ2-1; 10 bases align to TRBD1. Germline V gene data show CDR1 as MGHRA and CDR2 as YSYEKL. This CDR3 spans 19 amino acids. V shed 4 bases, J shed 14 bases, and the junction held 26 bases outside the gene matches. CDR3 in DNA: TGCGCCAGCAGCCGCCCCGGACAGGGGGGGTCTCGCGGGATGAGGGAAAAGTTCTTC. Amino acids: CASSRPGQGGSRGMREKFF.

This clone has a handful of counts. The chain combines TRBV7-9 with TRBJ1-1; possibly TRBD1 for D (6 bases). V dropped 4 bases and J dropped 2 bases, with 14 bases sitting between them. CDR1 is SEHNR and CDR2 is FQNEAQ in the germline V gene (reference sequence). The CDR3 has 15 residues. The CDR3 coding sequence is TGTGCCAGCAGCTCCGGTTCGGGGGGCAACACTGAAGCTTTCTTT. Protein product: CASSSGSGGNTEAFF.

The chain links TRBV29-1 to TRBJ2-5; tentative D call: TRBD2 (6 bases). The CDR3 contains 13 residues. CDR1 is SQVTM, CDR2 ANQGSEA, per germline. Trimming cost V 6 bases and J 5 bases, with 16 bases left between them. CDR3 in DNA: TGCAGCGTCGGGGGACGGCAGGCGGAGACCCAGTACTTC. Translation gives CSVGGRQAETQYF.